This T cell receptor beta chain was sequenced for a study of blood T cell repertoires in COVID-19. At the level of the study: In each case, the material was cDNA or gDNA derived from T cells, B-cell-depleted T cells, or PBMCs.

J was trimmed by 2 bases and V by 1 base; bases with no gene match: 12. Germline CDR1 is SGHDT and CDR2 is YYEEEE. The CDR3 consists of 17 residues. Per the authors' pipeline: Cell counts per sample came from amplifying reference gene primers. Profiled with immunoSEQ multiplex PCR; TCRdb holds only in-frame clones, not every one. For V, J and clone size, that table is used; D and trimming come from the DNA. The table has hundreds of thousands of clones, roughly 83% seen once. Material for sequencing was peripheral blood. The source is a woman in her 70s with active or convalescent COVID-19. The V and J genes are TRBV5-6 and TRBJ2-7; the match to TRBD1 covers 7 bases. CDR3 protein: CASSLLLYRTGAYEQYF. The DNA for the CDR3 is TGTGCCAGCAGCTTGTTATTGTACCGGACAGGAGCCTACGAGCAGTACTTC.